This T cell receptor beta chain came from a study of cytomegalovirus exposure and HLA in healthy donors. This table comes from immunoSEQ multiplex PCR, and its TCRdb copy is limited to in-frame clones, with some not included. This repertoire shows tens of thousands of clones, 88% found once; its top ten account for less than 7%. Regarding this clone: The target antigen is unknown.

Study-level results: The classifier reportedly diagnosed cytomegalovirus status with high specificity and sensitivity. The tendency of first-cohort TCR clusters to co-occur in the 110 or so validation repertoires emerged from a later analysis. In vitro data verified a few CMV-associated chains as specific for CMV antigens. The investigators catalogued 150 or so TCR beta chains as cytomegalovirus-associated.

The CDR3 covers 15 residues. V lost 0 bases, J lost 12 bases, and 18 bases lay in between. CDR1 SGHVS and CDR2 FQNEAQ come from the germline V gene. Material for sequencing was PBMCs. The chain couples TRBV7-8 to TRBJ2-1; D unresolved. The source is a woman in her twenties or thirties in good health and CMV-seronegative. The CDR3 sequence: CASSLALQRSPSQFF. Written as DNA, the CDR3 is TGTGCCAGCAGCTTAGCGCTTCAAAGAAGCCCTTCGCAGTTCTTC. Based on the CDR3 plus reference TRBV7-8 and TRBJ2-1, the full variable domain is GAGVSQSPRYKVAKRGQDVALRCDPISGHVSLFWYQQALGQGPEFLTYFQNEAQLDKSGLPSDRFFAERPEGSVSTLKIQRTQQEDSAVYLCASSLALQRSPSQFFGPGTRLTVL.